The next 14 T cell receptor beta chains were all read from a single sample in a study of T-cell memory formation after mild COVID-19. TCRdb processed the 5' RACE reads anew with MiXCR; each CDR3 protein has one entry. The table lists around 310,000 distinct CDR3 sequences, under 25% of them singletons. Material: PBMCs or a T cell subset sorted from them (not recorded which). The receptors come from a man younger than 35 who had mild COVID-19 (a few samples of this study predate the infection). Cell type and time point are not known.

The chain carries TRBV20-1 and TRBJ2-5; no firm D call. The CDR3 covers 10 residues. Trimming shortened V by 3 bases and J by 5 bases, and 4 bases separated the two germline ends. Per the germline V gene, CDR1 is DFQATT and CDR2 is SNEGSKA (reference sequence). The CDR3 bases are TGCAGTGCTAGTGGTGAGACCCAGTACTTC. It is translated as CSASGETQYF.

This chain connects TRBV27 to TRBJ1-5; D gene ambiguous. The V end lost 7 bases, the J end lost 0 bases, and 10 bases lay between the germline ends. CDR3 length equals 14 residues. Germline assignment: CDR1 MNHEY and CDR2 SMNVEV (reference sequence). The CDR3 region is CASNRAGSNQPQHF. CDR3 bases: TGTGCCAGCAACCGGGCGGGTAGCAATCAGCCCCAGCATTTT.

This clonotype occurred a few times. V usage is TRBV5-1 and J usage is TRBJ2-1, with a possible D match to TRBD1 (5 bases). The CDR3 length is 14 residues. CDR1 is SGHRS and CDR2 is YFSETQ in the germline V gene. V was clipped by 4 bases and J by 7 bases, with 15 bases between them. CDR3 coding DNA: TGCGCCAGCAGCCCTCGGCAGGGTCTAAATGAGCAGTTCTTC. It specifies CASSPRQGLNEQFF.

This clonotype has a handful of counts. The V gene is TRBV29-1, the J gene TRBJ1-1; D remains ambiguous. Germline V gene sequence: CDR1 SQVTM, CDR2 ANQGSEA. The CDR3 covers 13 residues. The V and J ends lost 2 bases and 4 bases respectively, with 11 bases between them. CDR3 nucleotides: TGCAGCGTTGAACGGGGTAGGGCCACTGAAGCTTTCTTT. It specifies CSVERGRATEAFF.

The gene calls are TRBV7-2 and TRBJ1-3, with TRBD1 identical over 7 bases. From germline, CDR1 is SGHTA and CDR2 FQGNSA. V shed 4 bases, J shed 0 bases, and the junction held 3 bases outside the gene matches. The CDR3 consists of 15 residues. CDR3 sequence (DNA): TGTGCCAGCAGCTCGGACAGGACCTCTGGAAACACCATATATTTT. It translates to CASSSDRTSGNTIYF.

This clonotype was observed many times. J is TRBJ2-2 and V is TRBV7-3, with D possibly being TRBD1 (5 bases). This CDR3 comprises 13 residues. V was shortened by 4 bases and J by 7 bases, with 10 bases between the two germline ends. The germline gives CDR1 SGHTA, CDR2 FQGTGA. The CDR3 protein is CASSSQGIGELFF. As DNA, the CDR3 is TGTGCCAGCAGCTCTCAGGGTATCGGGGAGCTGTTTTTT.

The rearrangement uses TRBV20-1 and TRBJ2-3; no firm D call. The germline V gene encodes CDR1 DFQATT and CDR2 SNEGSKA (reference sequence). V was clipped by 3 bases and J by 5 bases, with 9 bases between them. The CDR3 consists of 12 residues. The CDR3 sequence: CSASERRDTQYF. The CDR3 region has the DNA TGCAGTGCTAGCGAACGGCGAGATACGCAGTATTTT.

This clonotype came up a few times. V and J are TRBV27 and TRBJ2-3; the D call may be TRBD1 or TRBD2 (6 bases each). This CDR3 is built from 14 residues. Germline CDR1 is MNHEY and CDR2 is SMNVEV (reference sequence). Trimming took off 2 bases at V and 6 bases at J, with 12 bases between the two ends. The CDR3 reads CASSLLGGGDTQYF. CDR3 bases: TGTGCCAGCAGTTTACTGGGGGGCGGGGATACGCAGTATTTT.

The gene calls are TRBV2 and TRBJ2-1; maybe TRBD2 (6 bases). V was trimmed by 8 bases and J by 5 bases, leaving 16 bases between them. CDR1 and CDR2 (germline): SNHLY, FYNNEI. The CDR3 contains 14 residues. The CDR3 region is CASVGGRTNNEQFF. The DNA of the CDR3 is TGTGCCAGCGTCGGAGGGCGCACGAACAATGAGCAGTTCTTC.

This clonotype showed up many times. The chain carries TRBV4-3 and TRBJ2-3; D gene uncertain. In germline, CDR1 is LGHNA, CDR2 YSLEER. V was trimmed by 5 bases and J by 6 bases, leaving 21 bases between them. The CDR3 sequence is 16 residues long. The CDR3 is CASSEQSPHQADTQYF. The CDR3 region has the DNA TGCGCCAGCAGCGAACAGAGCCCTCATCAAGCTGATACGCAGTATTTT.

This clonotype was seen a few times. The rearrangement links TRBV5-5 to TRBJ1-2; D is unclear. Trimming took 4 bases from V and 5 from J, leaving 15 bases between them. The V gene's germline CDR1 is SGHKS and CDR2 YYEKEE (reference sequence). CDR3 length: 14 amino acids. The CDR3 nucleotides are TGTGCCAGCAGCCCTGACGGAGGAGGATATGGCTACACCTTC. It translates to CASSPDGGGYGYTF.

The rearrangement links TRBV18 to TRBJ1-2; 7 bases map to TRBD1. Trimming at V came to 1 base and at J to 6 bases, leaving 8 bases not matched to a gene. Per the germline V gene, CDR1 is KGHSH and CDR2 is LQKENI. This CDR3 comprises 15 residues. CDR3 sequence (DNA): TGTGCCAGCTCACCACAGGAACAGGGGTATGATGGCTACACCTTC. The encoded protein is CASSPQEQGYDGYTF.

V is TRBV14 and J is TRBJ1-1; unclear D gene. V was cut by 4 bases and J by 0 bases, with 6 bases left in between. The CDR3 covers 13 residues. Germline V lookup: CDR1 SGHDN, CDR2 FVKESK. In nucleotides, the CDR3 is TGTGCCAGCAGCCCCAACATGAACACTGAAGCTTTCTTT. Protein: CASSPNMNTEAFF.

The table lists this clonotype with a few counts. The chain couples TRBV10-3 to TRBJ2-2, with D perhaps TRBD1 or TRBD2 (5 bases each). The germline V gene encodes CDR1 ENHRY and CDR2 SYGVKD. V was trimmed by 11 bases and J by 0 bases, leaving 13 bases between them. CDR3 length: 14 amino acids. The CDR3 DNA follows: TGTGCCGTAAACCGGGACGCGAACACCGGGGAGCTGTTTTTT. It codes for CAVNRDANTGELFF.